This is a list of T cell receptor beta chains from one sample in a study of cytomegalovirus exposure and HLA in healthy donors. Clones were sequenced by immunoSEQ multiplex PCR, and TCRdb holds only the in-frame ones, with some missing. The profile shows some 250,000 clones, 90% of them singletons. Sequencing was carried out using PBMCs. Receptor source: a woman between 18 and 29 years old in good health and CMV-seronegative. Each CDR3 is given with its conserved first and last residue. The D gene is left open where the match is weak. Where a row states a size, it is once, few, many or the class of an expanded clone; other rows omit it.

d_call: -
j_call: TRBJ1-5
v_call: TRBV10-3
clone_size: -
cdr3_nt: TGTGCCATCAGTGACAGGCCCAACAATCAGCCCCAGCATTTT
cdr3_aa: CAISDRPNNQPQHF

d_call: TRBD1
j_call: TRBJ2-1
v_call: TRBV15
clone_size: -
cdr3_nt: TGTGCCACCAGCAAAAGACAGGGCGGTAACAATGAGCAGTTCTTC
cdr3_aa: CATSKRQGGNNEQFF

d_call: -
j_call: TRBJ1-2
v_call: TRBV6-1
clone_size: -
cdr3_nt: TGTGCCAGCAGTGGGTCAGGCTATGGCTACACCTTC
cdr3_aa: CASSGSGYGYTF

d_call: TRBD2
j_call: TRBJ2-7
v_call: TRBV11-2
clone_size: -
cdr3_nt: TGTGCCAGCAGCTCCCCTAATAGCGGGGGGGCACACGAGCAGTACTTC
cdr3_aa: CASSSPNSGGAHEQYF

d_call: -
j_call: TRBJ2-6
v_call: TRBV11-2
clone_size: -
cdr3_nt: TGTGCCAGCAGCCTAATCGAAGGGGCCAACGTCCTGACTTTC
cdr3_aa: CASSLIEGANVLTF

d_call: TRBD2
j_call: TRBJ2-1
v_call: TRBV4-1
clone_size: -
cdr3_nt: TGCGCCAGCAGCCAGGGAGGGACCCGCTACAATGAGCAGTTCTTC
cdr3_aa: CASSQGGTRYNEQFF

d_call: -
j_call: TRBJ2-2
v_call: TRBV2
clone_size: -
cdr3_nt: TGTGCCAGCAGTGAATATAGTTTGGCGGGGTACGCCGGGGAGCTGTTTTTT
cdr3_aa: CASSEYSLAGYAGELFF

d_call: -
j_call: TRBJ2-5
v_call: TRBV7-2
clone_size: -
cdr3_nt: TGTGCCAGCACCAACTCACAAGAGACCCAGTACTTC
cdr3_aa: CASTNSQETQYF

d_call: TRBD1
j_call: TRBJ1-5
v_call: TRBV10-3
clone_size: -
cdr3_nt: TGTGCCATCAGTGAGTCGACAGGGCCTGGACAGCCCCAGCATTTT
cdr3_aa: CAISESTGPGQPQHF

d_call: TRBD2
j_call: TRBJ2-1
v_call: TRBV15
clone_size: -
cdr3_nt: TGTGCCACCAGCAGACCCCCTAGCGGGGGGCCCAATGAGCAGTTCTTC
cdr3_aa: CATSRPPSGGPNEQFF

d_call: -
j_call: TRBJ1-5
v_call: TRBV7-8
clone_size: -
cdr3_nt: TGTGCCAGCAGCTTAGTAACCGGGGGCAATCAGCCCCAGCATTTT
cdr3_aa: CASSLVTGGNQPQHF

d_call: TRBD1
j_call: TRBJ2-7
v_call: TRBV9
clone_size: -
cdr3_nt: TGTGCCAGCAGCGCGGGGACAGAACTTTTATACGAGCAGTACTTC
cdr3_aa: CASSAGTELLYEQYF

d_call: -
j_call: TRBJ1-6
v_call: TRBV2
clone_size: once
cdr3_nt: TGTGCCAGCAGTGTGGCAGGGCGGTCAGGTTCACCCCTCCACTTT
cdr3_aa: CASSVAGRSGSPLHF

d_call: TRBD2
j_call: TRBJ2-3
v_call: TRBV5-6
clone_size: -
cdr3_nt: TGTGCCAGACTAGCGGGTAGCACAGATACGCAGTATTTT
cdr3_aa: CARLAGSTDTQYF

d_call: -
j_call: TRBJ1-1
v_call: TRBV27
clone_size: -
cdr3_nt: TGTGCCAGCAGTTTCGGGGGGCTGAACACTGAAGCTTTCTTT
cdr3_aa: CASSFGGLNTEAFF